This TCR beta chain was obtained from a study of post-analysis software for immune sequencing data (dated by TCRdb to about 2015). About the full investigation: The recorded disease courses included relapsing-remitting, secondary progressive and progressive-relapsing multiple sclerosis, and some patients had no subtype annotation. The multiple sclerosis patient repertoires were compared with 11 previously published healthy control repertoires from donors aged 6 to 25 years. A subset of samples was prepared in parallel using single-end sample barcoding, then pooled and co-amplified after Illumina adapter ligation.

On the study overall, not on this receptor specifically: Direct clustering with F measure revealed strong co-clustering of samples prepared in the same batch, which led to a batch-effect correction. Patients showed significantly higher frequencies than controls for a handful of TRBV segments, among them TRBV5-6, TRBV5-1 and TRBV20-1. The control group was slightly older than the multiple sclerosis patient group. Compared with controls, multiple sclerosis patients had significantly lower normalized Chao1 diversity, a finding suggesting substantial peripheral T-cell clonal expansion.

A few counts support this clonotype. What this receptor recognizes is not known. No per-base quality is available; no much larger clone lies one base away. For this chain, trimming is 7 bases at the V end and 3 bases at the J end, and the number of junction bases without a gene match is 4. Its CDR3 holds 12 amino acids, cysteine through phenylalanine. Only the CDR3 portion is preserved as DNA: 36 bases, with reading frame beginning at the first base. From a lookup of the germline V gene, CDR1 and CDR2 are SQVTM and ANQGSEA. Receptor amplification or capture employed PCR. TCRdb names Illumina HiSeq 2500 as the instrument used. To reduce PCR and sequencing biases, unique molecular identifiers were built into the TCR beta cDNA libraries. About 500,000 cDNA molecules were obtained for every 1 to 10 million input T cells, so each molecule roughly corresponded to one T cell. The patient libraries were prepared and sequenced using the same protocol as the earlier healthy control dataset. Within a given batch, samples were prepared together, multiplexed and sequenced on the same HiSeq lane. The authors processed their data as follows. MIGEC was used to process the raw barcoded reads, and molecular identifier groups with only a single read were discarded before consensus assembly and CDR3 extraction. VDJtools was used for post-analysis of the clonotype tables, and diversity was normalized by down-sampling every dataset to the size of the smallest sample. To correct batch-related cross-sample contamination, repertoire overlap clustering matched CDR3 amino acid sequences but not nucleotide sequences. TCRdb handled the public reads itself, with Q25 trimming in fastp and clone calling in MiXCR, and kept productive beta chains. Rows with one shared CDR3 protein collapse into an entry with the most common genes and DNA. The V and J calls were determined by TCRdb, not by the authors. This sample has fewer than 900,000 distinct CDR3 sequences in its table, and around 42% of those were observed once. 4% to 5% of the sample is held by the ten biggest clonotypes.

To demonstrate the VDJtools post-analysis software, the study profiled TCR beta repertoires from the peripheral blood of about 13 young patients with multiple sclerosis. The multiple sclerosis patients were children and adolescents ranging in age from roughly 6 to 16 years. Source material: blood. The receptor was isolated from a girl aged 10 to 17 with multiple sclerosis. The chain is assembled from TRBV29-1 and TRBJ2-3; 7 of the junction bases match TRBD2. The nucleotide sequence reads as follows: TGCAGCGGGGGGAGGGCGACAGATACGCAGTATTTT. Its coded protein is CSGGRATDTQYF.